The 20 T cell receptor beta chains listed next were all sequenced from one sample in a study of radiation and T cells in renal cell carcinoma. The method was immunoSEQ multiplex PCR; TCRdb's version includes in-frame clones alone and lacks a portion of them. The repertoire consists of 120,000 to 150,000 clones, with roughly 83% occurring once and the leading ten covering less than 25%. Time point specified: baseline pretreatment blood. The treatment here: 15 Gy SBRT to primary tumor, nephrectomy 4 weeks later. Sequenced material: blood, taken from a patient whose treatment included radiotherapy and nephrectomy. The receptor set was obtained from a woman aged 50 to 65 with renal cell carcinoma.

The table lists this clone with a few counts. As DNA, the CDR3 is TGTGCCAGTAGTAGGCAGGGCGGGGGAGAGACCCAGTACTTC. It specifies CASSRQGGGETQYF. The chain recombines TRBV19 with TRBJ2-5; 7 bases are shared with TRBD2. CDR3 length equals 14 residues. Trimming took 4 bases from V and 4 from J; bases not matched to a gene: 6. In germline, CDR1 is LNHDA, CDR2 SQIVND (reference sequence).

This chain connects TRBV7-2 to TRBJ2-7; TRBD2 matches at 8 bases. Germline values: CDR1 SGHTA, CDR2 FQGNSA. The CDR3 totals 14 residues. V lost 6 bases and J lost 3; bases outside the gene matches: 7. In DNA, the CDR3 is TGTGCCAGCAGGTCACCGGGACTAGGCTACGAGCAGTACTTC. Amino acids: CASRSPGLGYEQYF.

This chain joins TRBV6-6 and TRBJ2-1; D unclear. V was shortened by 5 bases and J by 9 bases, with 11 bases between the two germline ends. Germline CDR1 reads MNHNY; CDR2 reads SVGAGI (reference sequence). This CDR3 region has 12 residues. The CDR3 sequence: CASSPPGGEQFF. The DNA of the CDR3 is TGTGCCAGCAGTCCCCCAGGCGGTGAGCAGTTCTTC.

The genes are TRBV27 and TRBJ2-6; no firm D call. The ends were cut back, 5 bases at V and 0 bases at J, with 8 bases in the middle. The CDR3 runs to 15 residues. Germline CDR1 reads MNHEY; CDR2 reads SMNVEV (reference sequence). The CDR3 reads CASSAWASGANVLTF. The CDR3 DNA follows: TGTGCCAGCAGTGCGTGGGCCTCTGGGGCCAACGTCCTGACTTTC. The whole variable domain, remainder taken from reference TRBV27 and TRBJ2-6, is EAQVTQNPRYLITVTGKKLTVTCSQNMNHEYMSWYRQDPGLGLRQIYYSMNVEVTDKGDVPEGYKVSRKEKRNFPLILESPSPNQTSLYFCASSAWASGANVLTFGAGSRLTVL.

The chain combines TRBV2 with TRBJ1-4; D perhaps matches TRBD1 (6 bases). The length of the CDR3 is 14 residues. Deletions cut 6 bases from V and 3 bases from J, with 11 bases between. Germline values: CDR1 SNHLY, CDR2 FYNNEI. Here the CDR3 reads CASSVDRSNEKLFF. The DNA for the CDR3 is TGTGCCAGCAGCGTCGACAGGTCTAATGAAAAACTGTTTTTT.

The chain links TRBV7-2 to TRBJ2-7; no definite D call. In germline, CDR1 is SGHTA, CDR2 FQGNSA. Trimming shortened V by 1 base and J by 0 bases, and 7 bases separated the two germline ends. The CDR3 runs 14 residues. The CDR3 loop reads CASSLGGGSYEQYF. As DNA, the CDR3 is TGTGCCAGCAGCTTAGGCGGCGGCTCCTACGAGCAGTACTTC.

The chain joins TRBV28 to TRBJ1-5, with unresolved D. This CDR3 contains 12 residues. In germline, CDR1 is MDHEN, CDR2 SYDVKM. Trimming pared 5 bases from V and 1 base from J, leaving 3 bases between. As DNA, the CDR3 is TGTGCCAGCAGTGGAAGCAATCAGCCCCAGCATTTT. It yields the protein CASSGSNQPQHF.

This sequence joins TRBV6-5 and TRBJ2-5; D might be TRBD2 (7 bases). The length of the CDR3 is 15 residues. Germline-derived CDR1 and CDR2 are MNHEY and SVGAGI. Trimming removed 6 bases at V and 2 bases at J, with 16 bases between. CDR3 region: CASSPSRGGQETQYF. In DNA, the CDR3 is TGTGCCAGCAGCCCTAGTAGGGGGGGGCAAGAGACCCAGTACTTC.

The chain uses TRBV6-5 and TRBJ1-4, with unresolved D. Trimming removed 6 bases from V and 1 base from J, with 12 bases in between. CDR1 is MNHEY and CDR2 is SVGAGI in the germline V gene. CDR3 size: 15 residues. CDR3 sequence reads: CASRRLVGTNEKLFF. The CDR3 region has the DNA TGTGCCAGCAGGCGGCTAGTTGGAACTAATGAAAAACTGTTTTTT.

The chain combines TRBV15 with TRBJ2-7; D is perhaps TRBD1 (5 bases). Trimming removed 0 bases from V and 5 bases from J, with 14 bases in between. From germline, CDR1 is LNHNV and CDR2 YYDKDF (reference sequence). The CDR3 totals 15 residues. The CDR3 region has the DNA TGTGCCACCAGCAGAGATAAGTCAGGGATCCACGAGCAGTACTTC. Residues: CATSRDKSGIHEQYF. The complete variable domain, with remaining parts taken from reference TRBV15 and TRBJ2-7, reads DAMVIQNPRYQVTQFGKPVTLSCSQTLNHNVMYWYQQKSSQAPKLLFHYYDKDFNNEADTPDNFQSRRPNTSFCFLDIRSPGLGDTAMYLCATSRDKSGIHEQYFGPGTRLTVT.

The rearrangement links TRBV2 to TRBJ2-4; 14 bases line up with TRBD2. Germline-derived CDR1 and CDR2 are SNHLY and FYNNEI. CDR3 length equals 16 residues. Trimming took 6 bases from V and 2 from J; bases not matched to a gene: 3. Here the CDR3 DNA reads TGTGCCAGCAGCCGGACTAGCGGGAGGTCCAAAAACATTCAGTACTTC. It is translated as CASSRTSGRSKNIQYF.

The chain joins TRBV11-3 to TRBJ1-3; no clear D. V was trimmed by 0 bases and J by 7 bases, leaving 7 bases between them. Germline V lookup: CDR1 SGHNT, CDR2 YENEEA. There are 13 residues in the CDR3. The CDR3 region is CASSLDQANTIYF. CDR3 DNA: TGTGCCAGCAGCTTAGACCAGGCCAACACCATATATTTT.

V usage is TRBV4-3 and J usage is TRBJ2-3; D possibly matches TRBD1 or TRBD2 (5 bases each). The V gene's germline CDR1 is LGHNA and CDR2 YSLEER. The ends were cut back, 0 bases at V and 2 bases at J, with 9 bases in the middle. The CDR3 spans 15 residues. The CDR3 spells CASSQDGDHTDTQYF. Here the CDR3 DNA reads TGCGCCAGCAGCCAAGATGGGGACCACACAGATACGCAGTATTTT.

This clone appeared once. The rearrangement links TRBV29-1 to TRBJ2-1, with 9 bases identical to TRBD1. Germline-derived CDR1 and CDR2 are SQVTM and ANQGSEA. The V and J ends lost 4 bases and 10 bases, in that order; junction bases with no gene match: 8. The CDR3 has 13 amino acids. CDR3 amino acids: CSVGTGVSKEQFF. In DNA, the CDR3 is TGCAGCGTTGGGACAGGGGTTTCGAAGGAGCAGTTCTTC.

The chain couples TRBV27 to TRBJ2-7; D perhaps matches TRBD1 (6 bases). The CDR3 is 12 amino acids. Trimming took 5 bases from V and 6 from J, leaving 11 bases between them. Germline-derived CDR1 and CDR2 are MNHEY and SMNVEV (reference sequence). The CDR3 loop reads CASSLQGSEQYF. The CDR3 nucleotides read TGTGCCAGCAGTCTACAGGGCAGCGAGCAGTACTTC.

The chain uses TRBV6-5 and TRBJ2-2; TRBD2 matches 11 bases. The length of the CDR3 is 15 residues. Germline CDR1 and CDR2: MNHEY and SVGAGI. The junction had 3 bases not matched to a gene; V was cut back by 6 bases and J by 3 bases. The CDR3 DNA reads as TGTGCCAGCAGCCCACTAGCGGGAGACACCGGGGAGCTGTTTTTT. Its protein product is CASSPLAGDTGELFF.

The chain couples TRBV9 to TRBJ1-5; D possibly corresponds to TRBD1 (6 bases). Germline V lookup: CDR1 SGDLS, CDR2 YYNGEE. The CDR3 consists of 16 residues. The V and J ends lost 0 bases and 5 bases respectively, with 15 bases between them. As DNA, the CDR3 is TGTGCCAGCAGCGTAGGTCAGGGGAATTTCGATCAGCCCCAGCATTTT. It yields the protein CASSVGQGNFDQPQHF.

The chain is built from TRBV6-1 and TRBJ2-5, with D possibly matching TRBD1 (6 bases). Germline V gives CDR1 MNHNS, CDR2 SASEGT. This CDR3 has 13 amino acids. V dropped 6 bases and J dropped 4 bases, with 12 bases sitting between them. The CDR3 protein is CASRDDRRETQYF. In nucleotides, the CDR3 is TGTGCCAGCAGAGATGACAGGCGAGAGACCCAGTACTTC.

The gene calls are TRBV9 and TRBJ2-3; no clear D. The V and J ends lost 2 bases and 0 bases respectively, with 4 bases between them. CDR1 and CDR2 (germline): SGDLS, YYNGEE. The CDR3 consists of 13 residues. CDR3 sequence reads: CASSVTSTDTQYF. CDR3 DNA: TGTGCCAGCAGCGTTACCAGCACAGATACGCAGTATTTT.

In its sample, this clone was seen a few times. The V and J genes are TRBV10-1 and TRBJ1-1; maybe TRBD1 (6 bases). In germline, CDR1 is WNHNN, CDR2 SYGVQD (reference sequence). Trimming shortened V by 3 bases and J by 3 bases, and 11 bases separated the two germline ends. The CDR3 is 14 amino acids. DNA of the CDR3: TGCGCCAGCAGTGAATCGGGGGGCGACACTGAAGCTTTCTTT. Its protein product is CASSESGGDTEAFF.